A selection of T cell receptor beta chains follows, all from one sample in a study of blood T cell repertoires in COVID-19. Using immunoSEQ multiplex PCR, the repertoire was profiled, and TCRdb retains in-frame clones only, with some absent. The profile shows under 150,000 clones, around four fifths of them singletons. The sequenced material came from peripheral blood. These receptors originate from a human donor in a cohort sampled during active COVID-19. CDR3s include the opening cysteine and the closing phenylalanine or tryptophan. D genes are given only for firm matches. Size is stated for part of the rows, as once, few or many counts, or as a class when the clone is expanded.

clone_size	j_call	d_call	v_call	cdr3_aa	cdr3_nt
once	TRBJ2-7	TRBD1	TRBV9	CASSEGTGDPYEQYF	TGTGCCAGCAGCGAGGGGACAGGTGACCCCTACGAGCAGTACTTC
-	TRBJ2-2	TRBD2	TRBV7-3	CASSLERGPNTGELFF	TGTGCCAGCAGCTTAGAGCGGGGGCCGAACACCGGGGAGCTGTTTTTT
-	TRBJ1-1	-	TRBV9	CASSVATGPHTEAFF	TGTGCCAGCAGCGTGGCGACAGGTCCCCACACTGAAGCTTTCTTT
-	TRBJ1-1	TRBD1	TRBV4-3	CASSRRDRSTEAFF	TGCGCCAGCAGCCGCCGGGACAGGTCCACTGAAGCTTTCTTT
-	TRBJ2-5	TRBD2	TRBV5-6	CASRLAGLQETQYF	TGTGCCAGCCGACTAGCGGGGCTTCAAGAGACCCAGTACTTC
few	TRBJ2-2	TRBD1	TRBV6-6	CASRPRQGVNTGELFF	TGTGCCAGCAGACCTAGACAGGGCGTGAACACCGGGGAGCTGTTTTTT
-	TRBJ2-1	TRBD1	TRBV13	CASRIRPGQGAYEQFF	TGTGCCAGCAGAATTAGACCGGGACAGGGGGCCTATGAGCAGTTCTTC
-	TRBJ1-1	-	TRBV28	CASRRRLEAFF	TGTGCCAGCAGACGACGACTAGAAGCTTTCTTT
-	TRBJ1-4	TRBD1	TRBV27	CASSSGQGVEGNEKLFF	TGTGCCAGCAGTTCGGGACAGGGGGTAGAGGGCAATGAAAAACTGTTTTTT
-	TRBJ2-4	TRBD1	TRBV6-2/TRBV6-3	CASSYPRDRGPKNIQYF	TGTGCCAGCAGTTATCCCCGGGACAGGGGGCCCAAAAACATTCAGTACTTC
-	TRBJ2-7	TRBD2	TRBV7-2	CASSLRVGAGVSYEQYF	TGTGCCAGCAGCTTACGGGTGGGAGCGGGGGTTTCATACGAGCAGTACTTC
few	TRBJ2-3	-	TRBV4-2	CASSLSSFGTDTQYF	TGTGCCAGCAGCCTCTCCTCCTTTGGCACAGATACGCAGTATTTT
-	TRBJ1-1	-	TRBV7-3	CASSPDPNRDTEAFF	TGTGCCAGCAGCCCAGACCCTAATCGGGACACTGAAGCTTTCTTT
-	TRBJ2-7	-	TRBV27	CASSRVGGTAGREQYF	TGTGCCAGCAGCAGAGTGGGCGGGACGGCCGGTCGGGAGCAGTACTTC
-	TRBJ2-1	-	TRBV19	CASSFWARSYNEQFF	TGTGCCAGTAGTTTTTGGGCCAGATCCTACAATGAGCAGTTCTTC
few	TRBJ1-2	-	TRBV29-1	CSVEVRTYGYTF	TGCAGCGTTGAGGTCAGGACTTATGGCTACACCTTC
-	TRBJ1-2	-	TRBV4-1	CASSQEPRDYGYTF	TGCGCCAGCAGCCAAGAGCCCAGGGACTATGGCTACACCTTC
-	TRBJ1-2	-	TRBV2	CASTQGTYGYTF	TGTGCCAGCACCCAGGGGACCTATGGCTACACCTTC
-	TRBJ1-1	-	TRBV30	CASKGSGQRNTEAFF	TGTGCCTCGAAGGGGTCCGGGCAGAGGAACACTGAAGCTTTCTTT
-	TRBJ1-2	-	TRBV7-2	CASSPSPGTSISGYTF	TGTGCCAGCAGCCCCAGCCCCGGGACATCTATCAGCGGCTACACCTTC
-	TRBJ1-5	TRBD1	TRBV28	CASSLGQGNNQPQHF	TGTGCCAGCAGTTTGGGACAGGGGAACAATCAGCCCCAGCATTTT
-	TRBJ1-2	TRBD1	TRBV3-1/TRBV3-2	CASSQTGAGGYTF	TGTGCCAGCAGCCAGACAGGGGCAGGTGGCTACACCTTC
-	TRBJ2-1	TRBD1	TRBV6-5	CASSYMRQGHNEQFF	TGTGCCAGCAGTTACATGCGACAGGGGCACAATGAGCAGTTCTTC
once	TRBJ2-5	-	TRBV3-1/TRBV3-2	CASSQDGRGWEETQYF	TGTGCCAGCAGCCAAGATGGCAGGGGATGGGAAGAGACCCAGTACTTC
-	TRBJ2-3	TRBD2	TRBV27	CASRRGGTDTQYF	TGTGCCAGCCGTCGGGGGGGCACAGATACGCAGTATTTT
-	TRBJ2-5	TRBD2	TRBV5-4	CASSAGTKLKETQYF	TGTGCCAGCAGCGCCGGGACTAAACTTAAAGAGACCCAGTACTTC
-	TRBJ1-6	-	TRBV27	CASSLGQNSPLHF	TGTGCCAGCAGTTTAGGGCAGAATTCACCCCTCCACTTT
-	TRBJ1-2	TRBD1	TRBV18	CASSPDRGGYGYTF	TGTGCCAGCTCACCGGACAGGGGAGGCTATGGCTACACCTTC
-	TRBJ2-3	-	TRBV6-4	CASSDSPTASTDTQYF	TGTGCCAGCAGTGATTCTCCGACAGCTAGCACAGATACGCAGTATTTT
-	TRBJ1-2	TRBD1	TRBV7-9	CASSPTGGYGYTF	TGTGCCAGCAGCCCGACAGGGGGCTATGGCTACACCTTC
-	TRBJ1-2	-	TRBV4-2	CASSPGGQATTYGYTF	TGTGCCAGCAGCCCTGGTGGCCAGGCCACCACCTATGGCTACACCTTC
-	TRBJ1-2	-	TRBV18	CASSPDTDYGYTF	TGTGCCAGCTCACCGGACACCGACTATGGCTACACCTTC
-	TRBJ1-2	TRBD1	TRBV6-1	CASSEVTGTGAYGYTF	TGTGCCAGCAGTGAAGTAACCGGGACAGGGGCCTATGGCTACACCTTC
-	TRBJ2-7	TRBD1	TRBV5-1	CASSKRRQGGVLGQYF	TGCGCCAGCAGCAAAAGGCGACAGGGGGGAGTCCTAGGGCAGTACTTC
once	TRBJ1-1	-	TRBV2	CASSGGEVAEAFF	TGTGCCAGCAGTGGCGGGGAGGTGGCTGAAGCTTTCTTT
-	TRBJ1-5	-	TRBV4-3	CASSQDQGIHQPQHF	TGCGCCAGCAGCCAAGACCAGGGGATACATCAGCCCCAGCATTTT
-	TRBJ1-5	-	TRBV11-2	CASSLNRNQPQHF	TGTGCCAGCAGCTTAAACAGAAATCAGCCCCAGCATTTT
-	TRBJ2-7	-	TRBV5-6	CASSLAVEGRLPYEQYF	TGTGCCAGCAGCTTGGCCGTAGAGGGAAGGTTACCCTACGAGCAGTACTTC
-	TRBJ2-2	-	TRBV27	CASRGRTYTGELFF	TGTGCCAGCAGGGGCCGCACCTACACCGGGGAGCTGTTTTTT
-	TRBJ2-3	TRBD2	TRBV19	CASSIGLAALGTDTQYF	TGTGCCAGTAGTATAGGACTAGCGGCTCTGGGCACAGATACGCAGTATTTT
-	TRBJ2-3	-	TRBV11-2	CASSLIGDTQYF	TGTGCCAGCAGCTTAATCGGAGATACGCAGTATTTT